These 10 T cell receptor beta chains were sequenced from one sample in a study of T cells in Graves' hyperthyroidism and ophthalmopathy. Regions amplified from RNA transcripts were the TCR beta CDR3 regions. Carried out on the TCR CDR3, a first-round RT-PCR used the HTBI primer set. TCRdb redid the calling of the multiplex PCR reads with MiXCR, one entry per CDR3 protein. The profile shows around 520,000 distinct CDR3 sequences, about 15% of them singletons. The specimen was blood. These receptors were obtained from a woman in her forties with Graves' hyperthyroidism.

In this sample, this clonotype turned up a few times. This rearrangement joins TRBV20-1 to TRBJ2-2, with D maybe TRBD2 (5 bases). There are 16 residues in the CDR3. The germline V gene has CDR1 DFQATT and CDR2 SNEGSKA (reference sequence). Trimming left V 0 bases short and J 1 base short, with 12 bases between. Written as DNA, the CDR3 is TGCAGTGCTAGAGACCCCAGCGGAAAGAACACCGGGGAGCTGTTTTTT. As protein: CSARDPSGKNTGELFF.

This clonotype was detected many times. The chain carries TRBV7-3 and TRBJ2-4; possible D gene TRBD1, 7 bases. This CDR3 has 18 amino acids. Trimming removed 5 bases at V and 0 bases at J, with 20 bases between. CDR1 SGHTA and CDR2 FQGTGA come from the germline V gene. As DNA, the CDR3 is TGTGCCAGCAGCCCTGCGGGACAGCAAAAACTAGCCAAAAACATTCAGTACTTC. Its translation: CASSPAGQQKLAKNIQYF.

The rearrangement uses TRBV5-8 and TRBJ1-4, with a weak D call TRBD1 (5 bases). CDR3 size: 14 residues. Trimming removed 0 bases from V and 13 bases from J, with 16 bases in between. Germline loops: CDR1 SGHTS, CDR2 YDEGEE. CDR3 protein: CASSLEGSNGGLFF. The DNA of the CDR3 is TGTGCCAGCAGCTTGGAGGGGTCCAACGGTGGACTGTTTTTT. The full variable domain, completed using reference TRBV5-8 and TRBJ1-4, is EAGVTQSPTHLIKTRGQQATLRCSPISGHTSVYWYQQALGLGLQFLLWYDEGEERNRGNFPPRFSGRQFPNYSSELNVNALELEDSALYLCASSLEGSNGGLFFGSGTQLSVL.

This clonotype was seen a handful of times. The chain joins TRBV5-6 to TRBJ1-2; D uncertain. V lost 2 bases, J lost 2 bases, and 10 bases lay in between. Germline CDR1 reads SGHDT; CDR2 reads YYEEEE. The CDR3 is 14 residues long. The CDR3 nucleotides are TGTGCCAGCAGCTTTTCCGGGCAGAACTATGGCTACACCTTC. Translation gives CASSFSGQNYGYTF.

This clonotype appeared many times. The chain couples TRBV30 to TRBJ1-6; D may be TRBD1 (6 bases). Germline lookup yields CDR1 GTSNPN and CDR2 SVGIG (reference sequence). The CDR3 has 14 residues. V lost 4 bases and J 10 bases, leaving 17 bases between the germline ends. The CDR3 region has the DNA TGTGCCTGGAATTGGGTACAGGGAAGCTCACCCCTCCACTTT. Translating it yields CAWNWVQGSSPLHF.

This clonotype came up many times. The chain links TRBV4-1 to TRBJ2-1; perhaps TRBD1 as D (6 bases). Trimming removed 1 base at V and 10 bases at J, with 17 bases between. CDR3 length: 15 residues. CDR1 MGHRA and CDR2 YSYEKL come from the germline V gene. The CDR3 coding sequence is TGCGCCAGCAGCCAAGCCGGGGCAGGGGCCGCGGAGCAGTTCTTC. Amino acid sequence: CASSQAGAGAAEQFF.

This clonotype has only a few counts. The V and J genes are TRBV9 and TRBJ2-2, with 10 nucleotides matching TRBD2. Losses at the gene ends were 3 bases for V and 5 bases for J; bases not matched to a gene: 1. CDR3 length: 14 residues. CDR1 SGDLS and CDR2 YYNGEE come from the germline V gene. The DNA for the CDR3 is TGTGCCAGCAGCGCGGGACTAGCGACCGGGGAGCTGTTTTTT. It translates to CASSAGLATGELFF.

The CDR3 sequence is CASSINRANTEAFF. The CDR3, as DNA: TGTGCCAGTAGTATAAACAGGGCCAACACTGAAGCTTTCTTT. J is TRBJ1-1 and V is TRBV19, with D tentatively TRBD1 (6 bases). The V gene's germline CDR1 is LNHDA and CDR2 SQIVND (reference sequence). CDR3 length: 14 residues. The V end lost 2 bases, the J end lost 2 bases, and 9 bases lay between the germline ends.

In this sample, this clonotype turned up many times. The chain uses TRBV28 and TRBJ2-7; 12 bases are a match to TRBD2. Germline CDR1 reads MDHEN; CDR2 reads SYDVKM. This CDR3 is built from 15 residues. Unmatched junction bases numbered 8, after V lost 5 bases and J lost 6 bases. The chain's CDR3 is CASSINPSGRVEQYF. The CDR3 bases are TGTGCCAGCAGTATAAACCCTAGCGGGAGGGTCGAGCAGTACTTC.

This clonotype appeared many times. The J gene is TRBJ2-1, the V gene TRBV6-1; possible D gene TRBD2, 6 bases. CDR3 length: 12 amino acids. V was clipped by 10 bases and J by 6 bases, with 13 bases between them. Germline CDR1 reads MNHNS; CDR2 reads SASEGT. CDR3 in DNA: TGTGCCACGCGGGATGGGAGCAATGAGCAGTTCTTC. Amino acid sequence: CATRDGSNEQFF.